Listed here is a single TCR beta chain. Its antigen is unknown. These data belong to a study of cytomegalovirus exposure and HLA in healthy donors. Study-wide points: Several of the most significant clusters were apparently associated with common viral pathogens in a later analysis. Excluded: some indistinguishable V segments such as TRBV6-2 and TRBV6-3.

Amplification used 60 Vbeta primers and 13 Jbeta primers. The data were produced by immunoSEQ multiplex PCR, yet TCRdb's version contains in-frame clones alone and is incomplete. The table lists around 130,000 clones, 83% of them singletons. Germline CDR1 is SGHDT and CDR2 is YYEEEE. This CDR3 has 16 residues. The ends were cut back, 0 bases at V and 4 bases at J, with 16 bases in the middle. The sample taken for sequencing was PBMCs. The chain uses TRBV5-6 and TRBJ2-5; possibly TRBD1 for D (5 bases). The source is a girl aged 2 to 9 in good health and CMV-seronegative. The CDR3 DNA reads TGTGCCAGCAGCTTGGCCCGGGTCGGAAGGGGAGAGACCCAGTACTTC. Protein product: CASSLARVGRGETQYF.